The clone carrying this T cell receptor beta chain was seen only a few times. Its antigen is unidentified. TCRdb passed the RT-PCR reads through MiXCR, listing each CDR3 protein once. The sample consists of some 600,000 distinct CDR3 sequences, roughly 15% of them appearing once. This record comes from a study of response to subunit inactivated influenza vaccine. V was pared by 6 bases and J by 2 bases, with 11 bases between. CDR1 and CDR2 (germline): WSHSY, SAAADI. The CDR3 contains 14 residues. General observations from the study: The authors offered the suggestion that each seasonal influenza vaccination recruits few new T cells.

This clonotype was sampled from a man between 50 and 59 years old who received an inactivated influenza vaccine. This chain joins TRBV10-2 and TRBJ2-1, with D perhaps assigned TRBD1 or TRBD2 (5 bases each). The sample was PBMCs from blood, taken 14 days before vaccination. In nucleotides, the CDR3 is TGCGCCAGCAGCAGGGACGGAACCTACAATGAGCAGTTCTTC. Its protein is CASSRDGTYNEQFF.